The T cell receptor beta chain under discussion was sequenced for a study of cytomegalovirus exposure and HLA in healthy donors (dated by TCRdb to about 2017). Study-wide context: In an earlier analysis of about 560 of the donors, approximately 260 Gb of sequence data and just under 120 million unique TCR beta sequences from 150 million to 200 million T cells were reported. Around 330 gigabases of sequencing data and 70 million to 100 million unique TCR sequences made up an early release that covered 500 to 700 HLA-typed donors. The genetic ancestry cluster associated with self-reported Caucasian donors included 70% to 85% of the 300 to 450 genotyped donors. The aim of the study was to test whether cataloging public T cell receptors could identify signatures of past pathogen exposure. Using immunosequencing, the study profiled T cell repertoires from around 680 subjects and related those repertoires to cytomegalovirus serostatus. Along with the approximately 650-subject first cohort, a separate validation cohort of over a hundred different subjects was used. To predict cytomegalovirus infection status, the study combined high-throughput TCR immunosequencing, statistical association of individual TCRs with disease status, and machine learning. To study patterns of TCR occurrence, a later analysis re-analyzed previously published TCR beta repertoires from just over 650 donors and added high-resolution HLA genotyping. The later analysis used no new phenotypic data to find candidate immune exposures, relying instead on TCR beta sequences and their occurrence across donors. In an earlier analysis of around 540 of the donors, high-throughput TCR beta sequencing was used to judge whether each TCR beta V gene segment behaved as functional or pseudogenic. Donor age, sex, ethnicity and CMV serostatus were compiled alongside the repertoire data. A later genetic analysis took genome-wide SNP genotypes for about 55% of the roughly 700 donors and used that subset as a discovery cohort. All discovery cohort repertoires had been generated using a single sequencing platform. HLA typing covered class I and class II loci at four-digit resolution. The number of donors typed differed by locus, with about 629-630 for A, B, C, DRB1 and DQB1, 522 for DQA1, 606 for DPA1, and over 400 for DPB1. Several DR-DQ haplotypes were handled as single units for association and clustering, since linkage in the cohort was strong. Across approximately 420 genotyped donors of the cohort, an average of roughly 250,000 unique TCR beta nucleotide sequences per donor were sequenced, and roughly a sixth of those sequences were non-productive.

The library was prepared using the immunoSEQ multiplex PCR assay. The multiplex PCR relied on a mix of 60 forward primers for TCR Vbeta segments and 13 reverse primers for TCR Jbeta segments. The CDR3 region of rearranged TCR beta genes was amplified from genomic DNA by a multiplex PCR assay. Amplified TCR beta libraries were sequenced as 87-base-pair reads on the Illumina HiSeq System. Concerning the study's data processing: A later analysis counted about 80 million unique TCR beta chains across the roughly 700 repertoires, and some 12 million of these chains were shared by at least two donors. A nearest-neighbor algorithm error-corrected the raw reads and collapsed the reads into unique sequences, merging closely related sequences to remove PCR and sequencing errors. To assign V, D and J gene segments, CDR3 sequences were aligned to IMGT reference sequences. Each retained sequence needed at least a six-nucleotide match to both a V gene segment and a J gene segment. Rearrangements were classified as productive when the CDR3 lacked stop codons and remained in frame with V and J, and all other rearrangements were classified as non-productive. CDR3 was defined according to IMGT convention as the region running from the second conserved V-encoded cysteine to the conserved J-encoded phenylalanine. In an earlier analysis of around 640 of the donors, sequences lacking an unambiguous match to a single V gene segment were excluded. In an earlier analysis of roughly 500 of the donors, V segments were called functional above 56.7% productive rearrangements and were called segregating when the between-donor standard deviation exceeded 5%. A statistical classification framework was built to diagnose cytomegalovirus status from the catalog of TCR beta chain sequences. V and J gene assignment, in a later analysis, came from comparing TCR nucleotide sequences with IMGT/GENE-DB human TR gene sequences. A later analysis assigned CDR3 sequences and most-parsimonious VDJ recombination scenarios with the TCRdist pipeline. In a later analysis, every TCR beta chain was defined by the combination of its CDR3 amino acid sequence and its V-gene family, and reads without a unique V-gene family were dropped. A later analysis removed several hundred highly shared, low-generation-probability nucleotide sequences to deal with suspected cross-contamination and a sequencing artifact. In a later analysis, a clonal expansion index for each public chain was calculated from normalized within-repertoire ranks of inferred template counts. In a later analysis, generation probabilities were computed using a VDJ recombination model fitted to out-of-frame rearrangements, and the results were checked against IGoR. In a later analysis, TCR-TCR, TCR-HLA and TCR-CMV co-occurrence was scored with hypergeometric tests, and a repertoire-size bias correction was applied to TCR pairs. In a later analysis, false discovery rates were estimated by permuting HLA or CMV assignments 20 times. A later analysis grouped co-occurring TCRs with DBSCAN, adding TCRdist sequence similarity when clustering within HLA-allele-positive subsets. Repertoires with fewer than 30,000 or more than 120,000 public chains were left out of co-occurrence clustering, as were several repertoires with anomalous nucleotide sharing. TCRdb carries this immuneACCESS record with in-frame sequences only. Its versions omit some clonotypes, under half of them owing to an unresolved V gene in the studies checked, with the rest unexplained. D and trimming were read from the DNA, whereas the V and J calls and clone size are those reported in that table. The sample data list fewer than 150,000 clones, and 73% of these were observed just once. Under 15% of the sample belongs to the ten largest clones.

This clone was observed a few times. No cognate antigen has been identified for it. Base qualities are not provided; no much larger clone lies one nucleotide away. The study at large found these results: The study gave a list of under 200 TCR beta chains associated with cytomegalovirus. Most TCR sequences were seen in very few donors, while some public TCRs were found in many individuals. A later analysis reported that several top co-occurrence clusters appeared linked to parvovirus B19, influenza, CMV and Epstein-Barr virus. The presence/absence analyses assumed that sequencing depth was roughly uniform across donors, and that assumption may not be true. A later analysis found that most CMV-associated TCR beta chains appeared HLA-restricted, with HLA associations seemingly driven largely by CMV exposure. A cluster of highly shared sequence variants was judged likely to represent a technical artifact of the sequencing pipeline. In a later analysis, TCR association rates were found to vary across HLA loci, with the most associated TCRs seen for DRB1 alleles and the fewest for HLA-C alleles. In both the original and validation cohorts, the classifier was reported to diagnose cytomegalovirus status with high specificity and sensitivity. In this cohort, only TCR beta chains were sequenced, and detectable features were limited by the absence of alpha or paired-chain data. For the cohort, immune exposure information was limited to CMV serostatus. When HLA alleles, especially DR and DQ, strongly co-occurred, TCR associations were difficult to assign to individual alleles. In vitro tests confirmed that a few of the cytomegalovirus-associated TCR beta chains recognize cytomegalovirus antigens. Correlated functional status among segregating V segments might be attributable to linkage disequilibrium, but an unknown experimental factor could not be ruled out. The 87-base-pair reads could not distinguish some IMGT-functional V segments, including TRBV6-2 and TRBV6-3, so those segments were excluded. A further reported finding was that TCR beta sequences accurately predicted the HLA-A and HLA-B alleles for most subjects in the first cohort. According to the authors, the approach could potentially be generalized to other disease states and immunological phenotypes. Because some donors lacked HLA typing at each locus, the association tests relied only on the typed subset. According to a later genetic analysis, donors in an Asian-associated ancestry cluster had fewer N-insertions in productive TCRs than the approximately 650-donor mean. In a later analysis, around 17,000 TCR beta sequences were associated with specific HLA alleles at a false discovery rate of 0.05. The earlier analysis of some 540 of the donors excluded about 16 rarely observed V segments, including chromosome 9 orphons, because counts were too low. Broadly in line with IMGT annotations, most TCR beta V segments showed up in productive rearrangements about 87% or about 30% of the time in an earlier analysis of 587 of the donors. A later genetic analysis associated a missense DCLRE1C variant with V-gene and J-gene trimming of TCR beta chains, and an independent cohort replicated the association. Compared with equally common non-associated chains, HLA-associated TCR beta chains in a later analysis were more clonally expanded and had lower generation probabilities.

Trimming at the junction amounts to 0 bases on V and 8 bases on J, and the germline ends lie 7 bases apart. The CDR3 runs 12 residues from the cysteine to the phenylalanine. Only CDR3 DNA remains: 36 bases, in frame from the first base. For CDR1 and CDR2, the germline V gene (reference sequence) lists SEHNR and FQNEAQ. The cohort was made up of around 720 healthy bone marrow donors. At the time of sampling, every cohort member was nominally healthy, though immune exposures that went unrecorded were likely present. Of the 666 cohort members, approximately 300 had a positive CMV serostatus and 352 had a negative one, while no CMV serostatus was recorded for the donor. A peripheral blood sample was collected from each donor, and TCR beta sequencing was performed on peripheral blood mononuclear cells. Genomic DNA extraction from the blood cell samples was performed with the Qiagen DNeasy Blood Extraction Kit.

The sample taken for sequencing was PBMCs. This sequence was found in a human donor in good health. The sequence links TRBV7-9 to TRBJ1-2, with TRBD1 tentatively as D gene (5 bases match). At the DNA level, the sequence is TGTGCCAGCAGCTTAGCGGGGGGAGGCTACACCTTC. Translation gives CASSLAGGGYTF.